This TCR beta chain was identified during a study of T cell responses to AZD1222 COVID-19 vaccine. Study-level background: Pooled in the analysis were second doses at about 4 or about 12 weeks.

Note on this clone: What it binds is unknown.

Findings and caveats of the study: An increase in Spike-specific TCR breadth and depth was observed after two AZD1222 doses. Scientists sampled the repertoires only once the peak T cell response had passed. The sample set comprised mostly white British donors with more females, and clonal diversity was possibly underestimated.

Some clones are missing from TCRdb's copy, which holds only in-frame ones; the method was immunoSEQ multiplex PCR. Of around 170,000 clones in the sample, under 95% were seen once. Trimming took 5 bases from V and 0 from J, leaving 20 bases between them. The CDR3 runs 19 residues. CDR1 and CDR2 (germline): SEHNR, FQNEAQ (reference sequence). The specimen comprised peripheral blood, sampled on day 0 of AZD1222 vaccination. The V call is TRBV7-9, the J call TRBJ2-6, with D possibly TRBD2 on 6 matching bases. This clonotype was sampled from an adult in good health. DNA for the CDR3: TGTGCCAGCAGCACCTCCGCGGGACGGGCCACCTCTGGGGCCAACGTCCTGACTTTC. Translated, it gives CASSTSAGRATSGANVLTF.